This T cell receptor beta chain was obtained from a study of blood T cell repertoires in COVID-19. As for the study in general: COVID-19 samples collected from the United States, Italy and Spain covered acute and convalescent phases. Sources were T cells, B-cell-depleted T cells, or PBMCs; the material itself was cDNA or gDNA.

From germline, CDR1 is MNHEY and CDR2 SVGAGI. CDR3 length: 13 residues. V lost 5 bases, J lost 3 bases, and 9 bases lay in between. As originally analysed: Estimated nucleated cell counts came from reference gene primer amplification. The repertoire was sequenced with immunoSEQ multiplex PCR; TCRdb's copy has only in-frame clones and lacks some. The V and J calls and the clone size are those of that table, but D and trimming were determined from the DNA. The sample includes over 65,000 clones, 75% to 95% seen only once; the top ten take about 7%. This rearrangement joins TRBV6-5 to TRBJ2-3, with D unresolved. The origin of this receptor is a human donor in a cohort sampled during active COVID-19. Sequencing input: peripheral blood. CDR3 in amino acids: CASSPTWTDTQYF. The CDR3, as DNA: TGTGCCAGCAGTCCGACTTGGACAGATACGCAGTATTTT.